This T cell receptor beta chain was documented in a study of T cell responses to AZD1222 COVID-19 vaccine. Germline values: CDR1 SQVTM, CDR2 ANQGSEA. V was pared by 7 bases and J by 6 bases, with 12 bases of the junction left unmatched. The CDR3 is 13 residues long. Clones were sequenced by immunoSEQ multiplex PCR, and TCRdb holds only the in-frame ones, with some missing. The data show 150,000 to 180,000 clones, with 90% seen just once and 15% to 20% held by the top ten. The origin of this receptor is an adult in good health. J is TRBJ2-7 and V is TRBV29-1; TRBD1 aligns across 7 bases. The material was peripheral blood, obtained on day 0 of AZD1222 vaccination. CDR3 nucleotides: TGCAGCGCCGGGACAGTCGAGGCGGGCGAGCAGTACTTC. It encodes CSAGTVEAGEQYF.